The table lists the clone carrying this TCR beta chain with a few counts. The data originate from a study of blood T cell repertoires in COVID-19. Looking at the study overall: Samples came from the United States, Italy and Spain, spanning acute and convalescent COVID-19. PBMCs, B-cell-depleted T cells, or T cells provided the cDNA or gDNA that made up the material.

In the original processing: Estimates of nucleated cell counts were drawn from the amplification of reference gene primers. Libraries were prepared by immunoSEQ multiplex PCR; TCRdb keeps only in-frame clonotypes and omits some of them. The DNA gave D and trimming, while V, J and clone size come from that table. Of just under 350,000 clones in the sample, around 83% are singletons; the top ten hold about 2.7%. This TCR was recovered from a man in his thirties or forties with active or convalescent COVID-19. Material: peripheral blood.

The chain's CDR3 is CASPPQGGNTEAFF. The DNA for the CDR3 is TGTGCCAGCCCCCCCCAGGGCGGGAACACTGAAGCTTTCTTT. V usage is TRBV11-2 and J usage is TRBJ1-1; weak D call: TRBD1 (5 bases). Germline V lookup: CDR1 SGHAT, CDR2 FQNNGV. The V end lost 8 bases, the J end lost 1 base, and 14 bases lay between the germline ends. The CDR3 is 14 amino acids.